This T cell receptor (beta chain) was sequenced in a study of cytomegalovirus exposure and HLA in healthy donors. Whole-study context: Inside one of the first data releases sat around 86 million unique TCRs taken from HLA-typed donors. Points from the study as a whole: At a 0.05 false discovery rate, a later analysis found some 18,000 TCR beta sequences to be associated with HLA alleles. Later analysis demonstrated an association between a missense DCLRE1C variant and TCR beta V- and J-gene trimming.

CDR3 length equals 14 residues. Though nominally healthy at sampling, donors likely had unrecorded immune exposures. PCR primers comprised 60 Vbeta and 13 Jbeta primers. The data were produced by immunoSEQ multiplex PCR, yet TCRdb's version contains in-frame clones alone and is incomplete. The sample holds fewer than 200,000 clones, 68% seen once. This clone was found a few times. The antigen remains unidentified. The receptor was derived from a woman in her thirties or forties in good health and CMV-seropositive. Sequencing was carried out using PBMCs. The chain carries TRBV1 and TRBJ1-5. TRBV1 is termed a pseudogene. The CDR3: CTGGDLVGNQPQHF. CDR3 nucleotides: TGCACCGGGGGGGACCTAGTGGGCAATCAGCCCCAGCATTTT.